This TCR beta chain originates from a study of CD8 T cells in Susac syndrome (dated 2019 in TCRdb). Background for the entire study: Of the Susac syndrome patients who were sequenced, eight were in clinical remission while about six had clinically active disease. Susac syndrome patients were therapy-naive, on corticosteroids (some also receiving IVIg), or on IVIg alone at blood withdrawal. Repertoire sequencing was used to test whether CD8+ T cell activation and differentiation in Susac syndrome was antigen driven. Results the study describes overall, beyond this receptor: The number of individuals in the TCR sequencing and HLA analysis was recognized as being relatively small. The CD4+ T cell repertoire of patients with Susac syndrome showed no detectable clonal expansion.

High-throughput TCR beta sequencing profiled peripheral blood CD8+ and CD4+ T cells from healthy donors, Susac syndrome patients and multiple sclerosis patients. Susac syndrome patients met recently defined diagnostic criteria for definite or probable disease. CD8+ TEMRA cells were enriched by FACS, while bulk CD8+ and CD4+ T cells were purified by magnetic negative isolation. Blood was collected in EDTA tubes and processed within 24 hours, with PBMCs isolated through density gradient centrifugation. PBMCs destined for TCR sequencing were cryopreserved in liquid nitrogen and later thawed in a 37 °C water bath. The sorted or isolated CD4+, CD8+ and CD8+ TEMRA cells reached a purity of at least 90%. As to this clonotype: The antigen it recognizes is unknown. Qualities for individual bases were not recorded, and no much larger clone is one base off.

From cysteine to phenylalanine, the CDR3 is 12 amino acids long. This entry keeps only the CDR3 DNA: 36 bases, framed from base 1. According to the germline V gene, CDR1 reads SGHTA and CDR2 reads FQGNSA. The germline ends are 9 bases apart after V is trimmed by 5 bases and J by 5 bases. RNA was extracted with the RNeasy kit and roughly 0.45 to 1 ug was reverse transcribed using random hexamers. The immunoSEQ multiplex PCR assay, covering 54 Vbeta and 13 Jbeta segments, was used to amplify TCR beta CDR3 regions. To correct PCR amplification bias, a synthetic template baseline was used for both primer optimization and computational correction. Turning to the authors' computational methods: Reads were annotated to V, D and J genes according to IMGT and were analyzed with immunoSEQ Analyzer, with only productive sequences retained. To calculate clonality, Shannon entropy was normalized by log2 of the number of productive unique sequences and then subtracted from one. For each patient and control, public and private clones were evaluated within the 100 most prevalent clones. Clones were defined as Susac-specific when absent from the healthy and MS cohorts, from approximately 1,100 published viral clones and from other ImmuneACCESS disease sequences. The public reads were run again by TCRdb, first through fastp at Q25 and then through MiXCR, and only productive beta chains were kept. Every distinct CDR3 protein forms one entry, paired with its most common genes and DNA. What appears here as the V and J calls and clone size reflects TCRdb's work, not the paper's. The sample contains some 68,000 distinct CDR3 sequences, 93% of them found a single time. Of the sample, less than 0.19% is held by the ten largest clones.

The TCR sequence derives from a human donor with Susac syndrome. Sequenced sample: CD4+ T cells from PBMCs. The sequence joins TRBV7-2 to TRBJ2-5; the D gene is perhaps TRBD1, from 5 matching bases. In nucleotide form, the sequence is TGTGCCAGCAGCGGCGCAGGGGAGACCCAGTACTTC. Translated, this is CASSGAGETQYF.